This T cell receptor beta chain originates from a study of shared clonotypes between healthy human individuals. General study results and limits: Against clonotypes common to all four donors, non-shared ones had lower generation probabilities.

V lost 6 bases and J lost 6, with 11 bases in between. This CDR3 is 11 amino acids long. Germline V gene lookup returns CDR1 DFQATT and CDR2 SNEGSKA (reference sequence). Remarks on this clone: The antigen remains undetermined.

Over several immunoSEQ plates, each subset's genomic DNA was distributed in even portions. The assay was immunoSEQ multiplex PCR, and TCRdb's table has in-frame clones only and misses some. The data contain a few hundred thousand clones, roughly 84% of them seen just once; the ten biggest clones take up roughly 15%. CD45RO+ cells were combined with CCR7-negative CD45RA+ TemRA cells to form CD8 memory. The chain is built from TRBV20-1 and TRBJ1-1, with D possibly TRBD1 on 5 matching bases. The source material was memory CD8+ T cells sorted from blood. Subset denoted: CD45RO+ cells pooled with CCR7-negative TemRA cells. The source of this sequence is a man aged 18 to 35 in good health. The CDR3 sequence: CSATGAPEAFF. The CDR3 region has the DNA TGCAGTGCCACAGGAGCCCCTGAAGCTTTCTTT.